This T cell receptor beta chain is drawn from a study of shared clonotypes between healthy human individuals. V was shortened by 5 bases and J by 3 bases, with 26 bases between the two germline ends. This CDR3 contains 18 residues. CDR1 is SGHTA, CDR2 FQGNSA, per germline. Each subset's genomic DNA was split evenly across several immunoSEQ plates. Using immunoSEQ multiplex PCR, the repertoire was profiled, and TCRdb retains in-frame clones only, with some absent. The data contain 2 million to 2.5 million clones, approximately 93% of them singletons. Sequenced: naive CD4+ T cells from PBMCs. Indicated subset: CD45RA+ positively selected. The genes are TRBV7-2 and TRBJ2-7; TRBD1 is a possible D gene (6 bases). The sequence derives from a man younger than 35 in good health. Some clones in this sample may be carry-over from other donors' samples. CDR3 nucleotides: TGTGCCAGCAGCCCCCTTTTGATGAGGACAGTTAAGGACTACGAGCAGTACTTC. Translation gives CASSPLLMRTVKDYEQYF.